A selection of T cell receptor beta chains follows, all from one sample in a study of shared clonotypes between healthy human individuals. Clones were sequenced by immunoSEQ multiplex PCR, and TCRdb holds only the in-frame ones, with some missing. The table shows 490,000 or so clones, with roughly 78% occurring only once. The sample taken for sequencing was PBMCs. The receptor set was obtained from a woman in her thirties or forties in good health. Some clones in this sample may be carry-over from other donors' samples. Each CDR3 is given with its conserved first and last residue. Fields, in order: V gene, J gene, clone size, D gene, CDR3 protein, CDR3 DNA. A D gene is named only where the DNA matches it firmly. The size entry is marked missing in some rows and otherwise reads once, few, many or a size class.

>TRBV18|TRBJ2-3|once|TRBD2
CASSLGLGTDTQYF
TGTGCCAGCTCACTGGGACTAGGCACAGATACGCAGTATTTT
>TRBV5-1|TRBJ1-1|NA|TRBD1
CASSVTGVGGTEAFF
TGCGCCAGCAGCGTAACAGGGGTCGGTGGCACTGAAGCTTTCTTT
>TRBV7-8|TRBJ1-2|NA|NA
CASSPSYLVGSSYTF
TGTGCCAGCAGCCCGAGTTATCTGGTTGGGTCGAGCTACACCTTC
>TRBV18|TRBJ1-1|NA|NA
CASSPPSREAFF
TGTGCCAGCTCACCACCGTCCAGAGAGGCTTTCTTT
>TRBV11-2|TRBJ2-2|once|TRBD2
CASSPGLAGGPTGELFF
TGTGCCAGCAGCCCCGGACTAGCGGGAGGACCAACCGGGGAGCTGTTTTTT
>TRBV18|TRBJ1-1|NA|NA
CASSQGHLMNTEAFF
TGTGCCAGCTCACAGGGACATCTAATGAACACTGAAGCTTTCTTT
>TRBV30|TRBJ2-1|NA|NA
CAWNGGSSSYNEQFF
TGTGCCTGGAATGGCGGGTCTAGCTCCTACAATGAGCAGTTCTTC
>TRBV28|TRBJ1-4|NA|NA
CASSLQAATNEKLFF
TGTGCCAGCAGTTTACAGGCTGCAACTAATGAAAAACTGTTTTTT
>TRBV6-5|TRBJ1-1|NA|NA
CATFDSLEMNTEAFF
TGTGCCACTTTTGACAGTCTGGAGATGAACACTGAAGCTTTCTTT
>TRBV28|TRBJ2-5|NA|NA
CASSLMGSQVQETQYF
TGTGCCAGCAGTTTAATGGGTAGCCAGGTACAAGAGACCCAGTACTTC
>TRBV28|TRBJ2-5|once|NA
CASSLGGGQETQYF
TGTGCCAGCAGCCTAGGGGGGGGGCAAGAGACCCAGTACTTC
>TRBV6-5|TRBJ2-7|NA|NA
CASSPGTGPYEQYF
TGTGCCAGCAGTCCAGGGACGGGTCCCTACGAGCAGTACTTC
>TRBV5-4|TRBJ2-7|NA|TRBD2
CASSLAGRRLAGAYEQYF
TGTGCCAGCAGCTTGGCCGGACGAAGACTAGCGGGAGCCTACGAGCAGTACTTC
>TRBV2|TRBJ1-2|NA|TRBD1
CASSTSTGGAGYTF
TGTGCCAGCAGTACCAGTACAGGGGGCGCTGGCTACACCTTC
>TRBV30|TRBJ2-1|NA|TRBD2
CAWSVLGAGANYEQFF
TGTGCCTGGAGTGTACTCGGGGCGGGAGCTAATTATGAGCAGTTCTTC
>TRBV11-2|TRBJ2-3|few|NA
CASSLEGPYTDTQYF
TGTGCCAGCAGCTTAGAGGGACCGTACACAGATACGCAGTATTTT
>TRBV2|TRBJ1-2|NA|TRBD1
CASRLTGGNYGYTF
TGTGCCAGCAGATTGACAGGGGGTAACTATGGCTACACCTTC
>TRBV30|TRBJ1-3|NA|NA
CAWSVGISGNTIYF
TGTGCCTGGAGTGTAGGTATCTCTGGAAACACCATATATTTT
>TRBV4-1|TRBJ1-5|few|NA
CASSQEGGRVRPQHF
TGCGCCAGCAGCCAAGAAGGGGGACGGGTTAGGCCCCAGCATTTT
>TRBV7-9|TRBJ2-2|NA|NA
CASSFRISITGELFF
TGTGCCAGCAGCTTTAGGATCTCAATCACCGGGGAGCTGTTTTTT
>TRBV11-1|TRBJ1-1|NA|TRBD1
CASSLRSSDRRAEAFF
TGTGCCAGCAGCTTAAGGAGTTCGGACAGGCGGGCTGAAGCTTTCTTT
>TRBV6-1|TRBJ1-2|NA|NA
CASRPQVVGRYGYTF
TGTGCCAGCAGACCACAGGTGGTGGGGAGATATGGCTACACCTTC
>TRBV2|TRBJ2-3|NA|NA
CASRSGTSTDTQYF
TGTGCCAGCAGGAGCGGAACTAGCACAGATACGCAGTATTTT
>TRBV5-6|TRBJ1-1|NA|TRBD1
CASSSRRQGTDTEAFF
TGTGCCAGCAGCTCCCGCAGACAGGGAACGGACACTGAAGCTTTCTTT
>TRBV7-8|TRBJ2-7|NA|NA
CASSLVRGGEQYF
TGTGCCAGCAGCTTAGTGCGAGGGGGTGAGCAGTACTTC
>TRBV5-1|TRBJ2-1|many|NA
CASSLAPPGAGSYNEQFF
TGCGCCAGCAGCTTGGCTCCCCCAGGAGCGGGCTCCTACAATGAGCAGTTCTTC
>TRBV7-8|TRBJ2-7|NA|TRBD1
CASSLVPGGPEQYF
TGTGCCAGCAGCTTAGTTCCAGGGGGCCCCGAGCAGTACTTC
>TRBV30|TRBJ2-7|NA|TRBD1
CARSGDRGPYEQYF
TGTGCCCGGAGTGGGGACAGGGGGCCCTACGAGCAGTACTTC
>TRBV5-1|TRBJ2-2|NA|TRBD1
CASSPRTGDTGELFF
TGCGCCAGCAGCCCTAGGACAGGGGACACCGGGGAGCTGTTTTTT
>TRBV4-2|TRBJ2-6|NA|NA
CASSQDLGAGGSSGANVLTF
TGTGCCAGCAGCCAAGATCTTGGGGCAGGGGGGAGCTCTGGGGCCAACGTCCTGACTTTC
>TRBV6-1|TRBJ2-7|NA|NA
CASSENLGSQYF
TGTGCCAGCAGTGAGAATTTGGGTTCGCAGTACTTC
>TRBV9|TRBJ2-1|NA|NA
CASSVSTNYNEQFF
TGTGCCAGCAGCGTCAGCACTAACTACAATGAGCAGTTCTTC
>TRBV7-9|TRBJ1-1|NA|NA
CASSLMSGPSLAFF
TGTGCCAGCAGCTTAATGTCCGGACCCAGCTTGGCTTTCTTT
>TRBV2|TRBJ2-3|NA|TRBD2
CASTLAGGRTDTQYF
TGTGCCAGCACTCTTGCGGGGGGCCGCACAGATACGCAGTATTTT
>TRBV20-1|TRBJ1-2|once|NA
CSATRTNGYTF
TGCAGTGCTACCCGGACTAACGGCTACACCTTC
>TRBV15|TRBJ1-4|NA|NA
CATSRNGGARANEKLFF
TGTGCCACCAGCAGGAATGGCGGGGCCCGGGCTAATGAAAAACTGTTTTTT
>TRBV30|TRBJ2-6|NA|NA
CAWRASGANVLTF
TGTGCCTGGAGAGCCTCTGGGGCCAACGTCCTGACTTTC
>TRBV5-1|TRBJ2-1|NA|NA
CASSLGSGYNEQFF
TGCGCCAGCAGCTTGGGTAGCGGCTACAATGAGCAGTTCTTC
>TRBV9|TRBJ2-3|NA|TRBD2
CASSPAGVGDTQYF
TGTGCCAGCAGTCCAGCGGGAGTGGGAGATACGCAGTATTTT
>TRBV6-5|TRBJ2-1|NA|NA
CATRGGNEQFF
TGTGCCACCAGGGGGGGGAATGAGCAGTTCTTC
>TRBV6-1|TRBJ2-7|NA|NA
CASSDVGESYEQYF
TGTGCCAGCAGTGACGTGGGAGAGTCCTACGAGCAGTACTTC
>TRBV19|TRBJ2-1|NA|NA
CASSLRDGYEQFF
TGTGCCAGTAGTTTGAGGGATGGCTATGAGCAGTTCTTC
>TRBV15|TRBJ1-1|NA|NA
CATSISGGRNTEAFF
TGTGCCACCAGCATCTCGGGGGGCCGGAACACTGAAGCTTTCTTT
>TRBV9|TRBJ1-5|few|NA
CASSSGGGGNQPQHF
TGTGCCAGCAGCTCCGGTGGAGGCGGCAATCAGCCCCAGCATTTT
>TRBV6-5|TRBJ1-5|NA|NA
CASSHRDENQPQHF
TGTGCCAGCAGTCACAGGGATGAGAATCAGCCCCAGCATTTT
>TRBV5-6|TRBJ1-2|NA|TRBD1
CASSAGQVYGYTF
TGTGCCAGCAGCGCGGGACAGGTCTATGGCTACACCTTC
>TRBV19|TRBJ2-7|NA|NA
CASRDSVYYEQYF
TGTGCCAGCCGGGACTCGGTGTACTACGAGCAGTACTTC
>TRBV7-3|TRBJ2-1|NA|NA
CASSLSSAYNEQFF
TGTGCCAGCAGCTTGAGTAGTGCCTACAATGAGCAGTTCTTC
>TRBV5-1|TRBJ2-1|once|NA
CASSKNRGAYNEQFF
TGCGCCAGCAGCAAGAATAGGGGAGCGTACAATGAGCAGTTCTTC
>TRBV11-2|TRBJ2-4|NA|NA
CASSSTVVKNIQYF
TGTGCCAGCAGCTCGACAGTAGTTAAAAACATTCAGTACTTC
>TRBV5-1|TRBJ1-1|NA|TRBD1
CASSYGGGGTEAFF
TGCGCCAGCAGCTATGGAGGGGGCGGCACTGAAGCTTTCTTT
>TRBV9|TRBJ1-1|NA|TRBD1
CASNPVGRGTAFF
TGTGCCAGCAACCCAGTGGGCAGGGGGACCGCTTTCTTT
>TRBV15|TRBJ2-5|NA|TRBD2
CATSRESGRAETQYF
TGTGCCACCAGCAGAGAGAGCGGGAGGGCTGAGACCCAGTACTTC
>TRBV5-1|TRBJ1-2|few|NA
CASSLDSYGYTF
TGCGCCAGCAGCTTGGACAGCTATGGCTACACCTTC
>TRBV9|TRBJ1-5|NA|NA
CASSAGTHSNQPQHF
TGTGCCAGCAGCGCAGGGACACATAGCAATCAGCCCCAGCATTTT
>TRBV28|TRBJ2-1|NA|TRBD1
CATGTGKYNEQFF
TGTGCCACCGGGACAGGAAAGTACAATGAGCAGTTCTTC
>TRBV5-4|TRBJ2-5|NA|NA
CASSLELAEQETQYF
TGTGCCAGCAGCTTGGAGTTAGCGGAGCAAGAGACCCAGTACTTC
>TRBV29-1|TRBJ2-5|once|TRBD1
CSARTGQETQYF
TGCAGCGCCCGGACAGGGCAAGAGACCCAGTACTTC
>TRBV11-2|TRBJ2-7|NA|TRBD2
CASSASSGPYEQYF
TGTGCCAGCAGCGCATCTAGCGGACCCTACGAGCAGTACTTC
>TRBV6-5|TRBJ1-2|NA|NA
CASNNEGRGYTF
TGTGCCAGCAATAACGAGGGTCGGGGCTACACCTTC